This T cell receptor (beta chain) emerged from a study of T cell responses to AZD1222 COVID-19 vaccine (TCRdb year 2021). General notes on the study: AZD1222 recipients whose second dose came at about 4 weeks and those whose second dose came at about 12 weeks were combined into one group, since spike-specific TCR depth and breadth did not differ between the two schedules. A total of around 240 trial participants underwent TCR sequencing, of whom 207 received two doses of AZD1222 and about 26 received two doses of the MenACWY control vaccine. Enrollment into the trials was organized by age into subgroups of 18-55, 56-69 and 70-plus years, and those subgroups contained approximately 150, 30 and 60 TCR-sequenced participants, respectively.

About this clone: No antigen is known for it. No quality values exist for individual bases; no much larger clone is one base distant.

The CDR3 regions of human TCRbeta chains were analyzed by immunosequencing. In the original analysis: Repertoire TCRs were matched against a reference library of SARS-CoV-2-specific TCRs generated with the MIRA antigen-specificity platform. Breadth was defined as the fraction of unique TCRs that were SARS-CoV-2-associated. Depth was defined as the fraction of total T cells that were SARS-CoV-2-associated. Using the MIRA data, every spike-specific TCR was mapped to the spike region that the TCR reacted to and assigned to either a CD4 or a CD8 class. Log10-transformed breadth and depth values were compared by one-way ANOVA with Sidak's multiple comparisons tests. The table comes from immuneACCESS by way of TCRdb, which keeps in-frame sequences with V and J called. Part of the clones is missing from these tables; in studies checked, under half for an unresolved V gene and the rest for unknown reasons. The V and J calls and clone size come from that table; D and trimming were worked out from the DNA. This sample gives approximately 160,000 clones in total; less than 95% of them show up just once. The ten largest clones represent approximately 4.8% of the sample.

Taken with the paper, the label for time point translates to: baseline before first vaccination. Vaccinee samples were obtained from the UK trials COV001 and COV002, which included a single-blind randomized controlled phase 2/3 trial of AZD1222 (ChAdOx1 nCoV-19) in healthy adults. For TCRbeta chain sequencing, PBMC samples from trial participants were taken at day 0 and at day 28 after the second dose. V loses 8 bases at its end and J loses 5 bases; junction bases beyond the gene matches: 9. CDR1 is given as MNHEY and CDR2 as SVGAGI, both from the germline V gene. The cysteine opens and the phenylalanine closes a CDR3 of 14 amino acids. Only the CDR3 region is kept as DNA, spanning 42 bases read in frame from base 1. The study at large found these results: Participants were mostly white British, with more females than males. The authors suggested clonal diversity may have been underestimated. Only 5 to 7 AZD1222 recipients were SARS-CoV-2 seropositive at baseline, limiting conclusions about previously exposed vaccinees. Because no samples from the day 14 peak response were available, repertoires could be characterized only after the peak T cell response. A significant rise in spike-specific TCR breadth and depth was observed after two AZD1222 doses relative to day 0 and relative to MenACWY recipients. The 56-69-year group was small, and its depth increase did not reach significance, likely because of low power. Vaccine-associated CD4 TCRs spanned the whole spike protein, with dominant responses in regions 160-218 and 743-854. Nearly half of unique spike-specific TCRs reportedly recognized epitopes outside regions mutated in the B.1.351 and B.1.1.7 variants.

This chain joins TRBV6-5 to TRBJ2-7; 10 central bases correspond to TRBD2. Sequenced material: peripheral blood, taken on day 0 of AZD1222 vaccination. This sequence originates from an adult in good health. The CDR3 amino acid sequence is: CASSEREGVNEQYF. The DNA is TGTGCCAGCTCGGAGCGGGAGGGAGTCAACGAGCAGTACTTC.